A selection of T cell receptor beta chains follows, all from one sample in a study of post-analysis software for immune sequencing data. Each CDR3 protein is one row after TCRdb ran MiXCR on the PCR reads. The sample has almost 700,000 distinct CDR3 sequences, around 60% seen once. Source material: blood. These receptors all come from a girl aged 2-10 years with multiple sclerosis. Both conserved end residues are part of each CDR3. The D gene is left open where the match is weak. Not every row has a clone size; where given, it reads once, few, many or a size class.

D | size | J | V | CDR3 | DNA
NA | once | TRBJ2-3 | TRBV15 | CATSRGAREVTDTQYF | TGTGCCACCAGCAGGGGGGCACGGGAGGTCACAGATACGCAGTATTTT
NA | NA | TRBJ2-3 | TRBV5-1 | CASSFRREGLPTDTQYF | TGCGCCAGCAGCTTTAGAAGGGAAGGGCTACCCACAGATACGCAGTATTTT
NA | NA | TRBJ2-3 | TRBV20-1 | CSARLLAVGTDTQYF | TGCAGTGCTAGGCTTCTCGCGGTGGGCACAGATACGCAGTATTTT
NA | NA | TRBJ2-7 | TRBV7-2 | CASSLEPTYEQYF | TGTGCCAGCAGCCTAGAACCCACCTACGAGCAGTACTTC
NA | NA | TRBJ2-3 | TRBV6-1 | CAGKGRATDTQYF | TGTGCCGGCAAGGGCAGGGCCACAGATACGCAGTATTTT
NA | NA | TRBJ1-1 | TRBV12-3/TRBV12-4 | CASVRQLNTEAFF | TGTGCCAGCGTTAGGCAGCTGAACACTGAAGCTTTCTTT
NA | NA | TRBJ2-2 | TRBV5-6 | CAPRSRTGELFF | TGTGCCCCTCGGTCCAGGACCGGGGAGCTGTTTTTT
TRBD2 | few | TRBJ2-7 | TRBV7-8 | CASSSDSGLAGDEQYF | TGTGCCAGCAGCTCCGACTCTGGCCTAGCGGGAGATGAGCAGTACTTC
NA | NA | TRBJ2-7 | TRBV5-1 | CASSRDGFYEQYF | TGCGCCAGCAGCCGGGACGGTTTCTACGAGCAGTACTTC
NA | few | TRBJ2-1 | TRBV20-1 | CSARASCNEQFF | TGCAGTGCTAGAGCTAGCTGCAATGAGCAGTTCTTC
NA | once | TRBJ2-3 | TRBV29-1 | CSVDGVSTTSTDTQYF | TGCAGCGTTGATGGGGTTTCTACTACTAGCACAGATACGCAGTATTTT
NA | few | TRBJ1-2 | TRBV12-3/TRBV12-4 | CASSLGGSNYGYTF | TGTGCCAGCAGTTTGGGAGGTTCTAACTATGGCTACACCTTC
TRBD1 | NA | TRBJ2-7 | TRBV27 | CASSYGTGGNEQYF | TGTGCCAGCAGTTATGGGACAGGGGGCAACGAGCAGTACTTC
TRBD1 | NA | TRBJ2-7 | TRBV10-3 | CAISEFPGQGALADYEQYF | TGTGCCATCAGTGAGTTCCCGGGACAGGGGGCACTGGCGGACTACGAGCAGTACTTC
TRBD2 | few | TRBJ2-1 | TRBV5-5 | CASSPGLAGTSSYNEQFF | TGTGCCAGCAGCCCAGGACTAGCGGGGACAAGCTCCTACAATGAGCAGTTCTTC
TRBD1 | few | TRBJ1-2 | TRBV5-1 | CASSLWDRSNGYTF | TGCGCCAGCAGCTTGTGGGACAGGTCCAATGGCTACACCTTC
TRBD1 | NA | TRBJ2-1 | TRBV20-1 | CSARDPGQVESKQFF | TGCAGTGCTAGAGATCCGGGACAGGTAGAGAGTAAGCAGTTCTTC
NA | few | TRBJ2-1 | TRBV20-1 | CSAELPGPSSYNEQFF | TGCAGTGCTGAATTACCTGGGCCAAGCTCCTACAATGAGCAGTTCTTC
TRBD1 | NA | TRBJ2-1 | TRBV11-2 | CASSFNERLRDRVNEQFF | TGTGCCAGCAGCTTCAATGAGCGTCTCCGGGACAGGGTCAATGAGCAGTTCTTC
NA | NA | TRBJ2-5 | TRBV29-1 | CSAQEVERETQYF | TGCAGCGCCCAGGAGGTCGAGCGGGAGACCCAGTACTTC
NA | NA | TRBJ2-7 | TRBV29-1 | CSVEGQVDSYEQYF | TGCAGCGTTGAAGGGCAGGTCGACTCCTACGAGCAGTACTTC
NA | once | TRBJ1-1 | TRBV11-1 | CASSVGTTEAFF | TGTGCCAGCAGCGTGGGGACGACTGAAGCTTTCTTT